This T cell receptor (beta chain) was retrieved from a study of T cells in Graves' hyperthyroidism and ophthalmopathy. The study's findings and limits: Most thyroid clonotypes expanded above 0.001 appeared in blood too.

The study left out patients who had uncontrolled infection, other autoimmune disease, pregnancy or lactation. Based on clinical symptoms, serum thyroxine and TRAb, thyroid ultrasound and orbital computed tomography, diagnoses were reached. PBMCs were collected from an approximately 9.3 ml volume of fresh peripheral blood. TCR beta CDR3 regions were amplified from RNA. RT-PCR in the first round (using the HTBI primer set) targeted the TCR CDR3. TCRdb reprocessed the multiplex PCR reads with MiXCR, giving one entry per CDR3 protein. The sample has 490,000 or so distinct CDR3 sequences, approximately 22% seen once. As regards this clonotype: What it binds is not known.

The sequence came from a woman in her seventies with Graves' ophthalmopathy. Material: blood.

CDR3 in DNA: TGTGCCATCAGTGGTCCGACGGGAGCATCCTACAATGAGCAGTTCTTC. Translated: CAISGPTGASYNEQFF. This chain joins TRBV10-3 and TRBJ2-1; possibly TRBD2 for D (6 bases). Trimming pared 4 bases from V and 1 base from J, leaving 14 bases between. From germline, CDR1 is ENHRY and CDR2 SYGVKD. The CDR3 runs 16 residues.